Below, one T cell receptor (beta chain) is given with its context. Its antigen is undetermined. This entry belongs to a study of cytomegalovirus exposure and HLA in healthy donors. Whole-study findings and limits: The authors enumerated roughly 180 TCR beta chains as linked to cytomegalovirus. The classifier reportedly diagnosed cytomegalovirus status with high sensitivity and specificity.

CDR3 length: 15 amino acids. The V segment lost 1 base and the J segment 9 bases; nucleotides outside the gene matches: 9. Germline lookup yields CDR1 SEHNR and CDR2 FQNEAQ (reference sequence). Sequencing was performed with immunoSEQ multiplex PCR; in TCRdb, only in-frame clones are kept and a portion is missing. The table records more than 65,000 clones, approximately 96% of them present only once. V and J are TRBV7-9 and TRBJ1-5, with 7 bases matching TRBD1. The sequencing input was PBMCs. The TCR was taken from a woman aged 18-30 years in good health and CMV-seronegative. The CDR3 protein is CASSLGGTVAGPQHF. The CDR3 nucleotides read TGTGCCAGCAGCTTAGGGGGGACAGTTGCAGGGCCCCAGCATTTT. Supplemented by reference TRBV7-9 and TRBJ1-5, the full variable domain reads DTGVSQNPRHKITKRGQNVTFRCDPISEHNRLYWYRQTLGQGPEFLTYFQNEAQLEKSRLLSDRFSAERPKGSFSTLEIQRTEQGDSAMYLCASSLGGTVAGPQHFGDGTRLSIL.